This TCR beta chain was sequenced during a study of blood T cell repertoires in COVID-19. This CDR3 is built from 12 residues. J lost 5 bases, V lost 7 bases, and 5 bases had no gene match. Looked up from germline, CDR1 is SQVTM and CDR2 is ANQGSEA. The method was immunoSEQ multiplex PCR; TCRdb's version includes in-frame clones alone and lacks a portion of them. The sample consists of about 100,000 clones, under 90% of them appearing once. Sequencing was performed on peripheral blood. The sequence was collected from a human donor with active COVID-19. The donor label of this sample is uncertain. V usage is TRBV29-1 and J usage is TRBJ2-5; TRBD1 aligns across 9 bases. The chain's CDR3 is CSATGGRETQYF. The CDR3 DNA follows: TGCAGCGCTACAGGGGGCCGCGAGACCCAGTACTTC.